This T cell receptor beta chain derives from a study of cytomegalovirus exposure and HLA in healthy donors. On the study more broadly: The study placed over 65% of its approximately 360 genotyped donors in the Caucasian-associated ancestry cluster.

Nominally healthy donors were sampled, though unrecorded immune exposures were likely. This clone appeared a single time. The target antigen is unknown. The PCR had 60 Vbeta and 13 Jbeta primers. The repertoire was sequenced with immunoSEQ multiplex PCR; TCRdb's copy has only in-frame clones and lacks some. The sample contains about 120,000 clones, 65% to 75% of which appear only once. Regarding the study as a whole: Association of 16,951 TCR beta sequences with HLA alleles was found at 0.05 false discovery rate in a later analysis.

This CDR3 contains 14 residues. Germline V gives CDR1 LNHDA, CDR2 SQIVND (reference sequence). V shed 4 bases and J 4 bases; nucleotides not matched to a gene: 4. The sequenced material came from PBMCs. This chain connects TRBV19 to TRBJ2-5; the match to TRBD1 covers 9 bases. This clonotype was sampled from a man between 35 and 55 years old in good health and CMV-seropositive. The CDR3 bases are TGTGCCAGTAGTACAACAGGGGGCCTAGAGACCCAGTACTTC. This translates into CASSTTGGLETQYF.